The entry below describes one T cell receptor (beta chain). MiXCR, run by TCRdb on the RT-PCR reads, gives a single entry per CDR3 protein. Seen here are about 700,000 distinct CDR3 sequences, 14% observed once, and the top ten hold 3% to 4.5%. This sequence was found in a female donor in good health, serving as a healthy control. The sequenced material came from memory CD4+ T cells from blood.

DNA of the CDR3: TGTGCCACCAGTGCCGTGGACAGGGCCGAGCAGTACTTC. Protein sequence: CATSAVDRAEQYF. The chain joins TRBV24-1 to TRBJ2-7; TRBD1 matches 8 bases. Trimming at V came to 5 bases and at J to 6 bases, leaving 5 bases not matched to a gene. There are 13 residues in the CDR3. Germline loops: CDR1 KGHDR, CDR2 SFDVKD.